Listed below are T cell receptor beta chains from one sample, sequenced in a study of post-analysis software for immune sequencing data. Each CDR3 protein gets one entry after TCRdb re-called the PCR reads with MiXCR. The sample carries around 710,000 distinct CDR3 sequences, more than 45% recorded once. Material: blood. All receptors derive from a girl aged 10-17 years with multiple sclerosis. The CDR3 runs from the conserved cysteine through the conserved F or W.

v_call cdr3_aa
TRBV20-1 CSAQGQSWKTQYF
TRBV10-3 CATGTSGGNEQFF
TRBV29-1 CSVGTGAEAFF
TRBV6-1 CASSATLARSTDTQYF
TRBV20-1 CSARQGWQETQYF
TRBV7-2 CASSPQGGLLSYEQYF
TRBV7-9 CASSFTTELRSYEQYF
TRBV27 CASGTDGTYEQYF
TRBV29-1 CSVLRDRSSYEQYF
TRBV6-2/TRBV6-3 CASSYSAPGQGYQETQYF
TRBV20-1 CSGASGKNEQFF
TRBV7-2 CASTLVGGTYEQYF
TRBV20-1 CSARQTGPQGAFF
TRBV5-5 CVSRAVANYGYTF
TRBV6-1 CASSRRGLSSGANVLTF
TRBV9 CASSVGDRLGETQYF
TRBV5-1 CASSLLGPQETQYF
TRBV29-1 CSARTGQGYEQYF
TRBV5-1 CASSLEQGIGGYTF
TRBV5-1 CASSSPGTALGTQYF
TRBV6-5 CASSYSGVLRTDTQYF
TRBV6-5 CASSYHPRGGPNSPLHF
TRBV28 CASSHTGSPGYGYTF
TRBV4-1 CASSQDTGSSYNEQFF
TRBV7-6 CASSPSGSLSAEQYF
TRBV24-1 CATSDSSGSTDTQYF
TRBV12-3/TRBV12-4 CASSFPRGRGFYEQYF
TRBV11-2 CASSRSTMHGYTF
TRBV20-1 CSARGPLQAAHEQYF
TRBV12-3/TRBV12-4 CASSGASGKKWAQYF
TRBV29-1 CSVGTSRSYNEQFF
TRBV15 CATSRKGASTYGYTF
TRBV5-6 CASSADERVEQFF
TRBV7-6 CASSPQTGDQPQHF
TRBV7-9 CASAWTSGTHEQFF
TRBV12-3/TRBV12-4 CASRGLAGVRYNEQFF
TRBV20-1 CSAQGQGYTEAFF
TRBV20-1 CSARDLRGIDEQFF